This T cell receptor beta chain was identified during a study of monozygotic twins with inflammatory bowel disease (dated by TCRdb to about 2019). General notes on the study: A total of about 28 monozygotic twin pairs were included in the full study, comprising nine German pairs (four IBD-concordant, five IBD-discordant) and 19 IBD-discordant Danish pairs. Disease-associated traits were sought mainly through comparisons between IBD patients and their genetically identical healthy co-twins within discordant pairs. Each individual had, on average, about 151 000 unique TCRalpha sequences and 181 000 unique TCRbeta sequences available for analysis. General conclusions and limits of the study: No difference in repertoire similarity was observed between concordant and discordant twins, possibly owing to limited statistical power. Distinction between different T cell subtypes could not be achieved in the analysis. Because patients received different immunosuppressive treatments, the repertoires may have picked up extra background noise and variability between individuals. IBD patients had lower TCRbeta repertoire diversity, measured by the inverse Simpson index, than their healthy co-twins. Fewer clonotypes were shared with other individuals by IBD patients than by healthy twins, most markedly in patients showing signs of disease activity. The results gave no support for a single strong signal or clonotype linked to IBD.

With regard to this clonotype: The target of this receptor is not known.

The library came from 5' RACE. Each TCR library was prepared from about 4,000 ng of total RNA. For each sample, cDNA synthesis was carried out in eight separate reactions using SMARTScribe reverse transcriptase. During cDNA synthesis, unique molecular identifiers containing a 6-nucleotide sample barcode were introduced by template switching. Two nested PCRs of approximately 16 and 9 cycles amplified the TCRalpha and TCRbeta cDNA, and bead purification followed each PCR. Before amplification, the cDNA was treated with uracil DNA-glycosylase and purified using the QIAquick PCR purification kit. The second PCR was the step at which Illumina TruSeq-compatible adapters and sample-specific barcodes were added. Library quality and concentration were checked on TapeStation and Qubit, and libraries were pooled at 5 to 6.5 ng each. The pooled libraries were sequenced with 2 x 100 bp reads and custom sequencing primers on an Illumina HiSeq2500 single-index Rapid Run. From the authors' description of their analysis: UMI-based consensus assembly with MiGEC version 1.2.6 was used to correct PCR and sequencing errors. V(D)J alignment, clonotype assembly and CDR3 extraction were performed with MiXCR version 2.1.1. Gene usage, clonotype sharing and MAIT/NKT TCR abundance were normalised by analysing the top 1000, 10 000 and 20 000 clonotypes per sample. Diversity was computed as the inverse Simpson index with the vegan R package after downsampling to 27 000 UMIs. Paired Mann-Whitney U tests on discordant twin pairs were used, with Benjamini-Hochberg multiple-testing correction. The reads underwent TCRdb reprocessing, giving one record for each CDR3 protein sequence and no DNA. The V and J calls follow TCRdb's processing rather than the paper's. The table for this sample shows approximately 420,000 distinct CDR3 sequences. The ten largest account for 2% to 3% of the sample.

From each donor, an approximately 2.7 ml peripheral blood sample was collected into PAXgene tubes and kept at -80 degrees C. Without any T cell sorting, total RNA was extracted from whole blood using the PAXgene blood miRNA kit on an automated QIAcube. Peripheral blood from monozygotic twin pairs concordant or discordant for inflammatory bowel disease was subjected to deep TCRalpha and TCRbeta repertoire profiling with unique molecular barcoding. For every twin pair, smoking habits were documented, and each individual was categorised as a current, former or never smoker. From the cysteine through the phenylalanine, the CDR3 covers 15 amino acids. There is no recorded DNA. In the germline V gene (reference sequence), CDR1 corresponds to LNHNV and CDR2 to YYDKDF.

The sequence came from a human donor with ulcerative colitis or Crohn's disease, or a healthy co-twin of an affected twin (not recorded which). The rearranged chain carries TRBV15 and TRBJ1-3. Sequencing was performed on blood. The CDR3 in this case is CATSRDANSGNTIYF. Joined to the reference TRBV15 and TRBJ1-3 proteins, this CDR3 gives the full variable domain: DAMVIQNPRYQVTQFGKPVTLSCSQTLNHNVMYWYQQKSSQAPKLLFHYYDKDFNNEADTPDNFQSRRPNTSFCFLDIRSPGLGDTAMYLCATSRDANSGNTIYFGEGSWLTVV.